Described below is a single T cell receptor beta chain sequence and its context. Its antigen has not been determined. No clone much larger than this one lies a single base away; base qualities are absent. The sequencer was an Illumina HiSeq 1500. Clones were called with MiXCR by TCRdb after fastp trimmed the public reads at Q25, and only in-frame beta chains were retained. Identical CDR3 proteins give one entry, which carries the most common genes and DNA. The sample profile shows about 740,000 distinct CDR3 sequences; 35% to 45% of them were found once. The top ten constitute under 3% of the sample. This sample was taken from a study of T cell repertoires in cytomegalovirus infection (dated by TCRdb to about 2019). Broadly, across the study: Donor HLA type was relevant to the analysis, as public TCR beta signatures indicated carriage of CMV infection together with the matching HLA type. Overall study results and their limits: Carriers of CMV infection plus the relevant HLA type were discriminated by the cumulative frequency of public TCR beta family members in the study cohort and in an independent roughly 320-donor cohort. The ex vivo response was dominated by HLA-C-restricted CMV-specific TCR beta clonotypes, which also provided the single most frequent clonotype in two of eight donors.

Trimming takes 3 bases off V and 10 bases off J; junction bases not matched to a gene: 9. Looking up the germline V gene yields CDR1 SGHRS and CDR2 YFSETQ. The cysteine opens and the phenylalanine closes a CDR3 of 16 amino acids. Of the read, only the CDR3 DNA is kept; its 48 bases are in frame from base 1. Material for sequencing was PBMCs. This TCR was sampled from a human donor in good health (CMV status not recorded). Some clones in this sample may be carry-over from other donors' samples. The sequence links TRBV5-1 to TRBJ1-6, with 11 central nucleotides matching TRBD1. The sequenced DNA: TGCGCCAGCAGCTCCCACGGCGGGACAGGGGGATCACCCCTCCACTTT. The encoded protein is CASSSHGGTGGSPLHF.